These 12 T cell receptor beta chains were sequenced from one sample in a study of beta chain features in type 1 diabetes. Overall study results and limits: Researchers report that Type 1 diabetes patients had moderately but significantly shorter TCRB CDR3s across all four CD4+ subsets.

These receptors' targets are unknown. Expressed TCRB transcripts were sequenced because the entire RNA isolate underwent reverse transcription. Method: immunoSEQ multiplex PCR; TCRdb's copy keeps in-frame clones and lacks some. The sample has about 700,000 clones, around an eighth seen once; the top ten hold about 0.02%. Sequencing input: naive CD4+ T cells from blood. Receptors were obtained from a man aged 18 to 29 with type 1 diabetes.

This clone was observed a handful of times. This rearrangement joins TRBV28 to TRBJ2-7, with D maybe TRBD1 (5 bases). This CDR3 spans 14 amino acids. V shed 2 bases and J shed 0 bases, with 8 bases lying between them. Germline V gene sequence: CDR1 MDHEN, CDR2 SYDVKM. The CDR3: CASSLGAHSYEQYF. CDR3 in DNA: TGTGCCAGCAGTTTAGGGGCCCACTCCTACGAGCAGTACTTC.

This clone appeared a few times. This chain links TRBV6-6 with TRBJ2-1; maybe TRBD2 (6 bases). Germline lookup yields CDR1 MNHNY and CDR2 SVGAGI (reference sequence). V lost 5 bases and J lost 3, with 17 bases in between. The CDR3 consists of 16 residues. CDR3 region: CASSRATSSYYNEQFF. The DNA of the CDR3 is TGTGCCAGCAGTCGAGCAACTAGCAGCTACTACAATGAGCAGTTCTTC.

This chain links TRBV11-2 with TRBJ1-2; D not resolved. The CDR3 is made up of 15 amino acids. Germline assignment: CDR1 SGHAT and CDR2 FQNNGV. The V end was cut by 5 bases, the J end by 2 bases, with 15 bases between. CDR3 in DNA: TGTGCCAGCAGCCTAGCAGGATTTGGGAACTATGGCTACACCTTC. Its protein is CASSLAGFGNYGYTF.

Concerning this clone: At the DNA level, this CDR3 is encoded by other sequences in the same sample as well. This sequence joins TRBV9 and TRBJ1-5; the D gene is possibly TRBD1 (5 bases). This CDR3 spans 14 amino acids. Trimming took off 2 bases at V and 6 bases at J, with 12 bases between the two ends. Germline V gives CDR1 SGDLS, CDR2 YYNGEE. The CDR3 region is CASSVGQGGQPQHF. The CDR3, as DNA: TGTGCCAGCAGCGTGGGGCAGGGCGGTCAGCCCCAGCATTTT.

V usage is TRBV10-2 and J usage is TRBJ1-2; a weak D match, TRBD1 (6 bases). Looked up from germline, CDR1 is WSHSY and CDR2 is SAAADI. There are 12 residues in the CDR3. The ends were cut back, 7 bases at V and 3 bases at J, with 9 bases in the middle. The CDR3 loop is CASMAGDYGYTF. CDR3 bases: TGCGCCAGCATGGCAGGGGACTATGGCTACACCTTC.

The V and J genes are TRBV7-9 and TRBJ1-2; D unclear. The CDR3 extends over 16 amino acids. Trimming stripped 1 base from V and 4 bases from J, with 16 bases between. The V gene's germline CDR1 is SEHNR and CDR2 FQNEAQ (reference sequence). Written as DNA, the CDR3 is TGTGCCAGCAGCTTAGACTTAATCGTTCGGGGCTATGGCTACACCTTC. Encoded protein: CASSLDLIVRGYGYTF.

The sample holds a few counts of this clone. The chain uses TRBV5-6 and TRBJ2-7; no clear D gene. Germline V gene lookup returns CDR1 SGHDT and CDR2 YYEEEE. The CDR3 totals 12 residues. Trimming removed 0 bases at V and 5 bases at J, with 6 bases between. This CDR3 reads CASSLGLDEQYF. The CDR3 region has the DNA TGTGCCAGCAGCTTGGGTCTCGACGAGCAGTACTTC.

The chain is built from TRBV6-1 and TRBJ1-1, with 7 positions matching TRBD1. The CDR3 has 16 residues. Germline values: CDR1 MNHNS, CDR2 SASEGT. The ends lost 4 bases at V and 0 bases at J; junction bases unmatched: 8. In DNA, the CDR3 is TGTGCCAGCAGTGCTCCGGGACAGATTCTGAACACTGAAGCTTTCTTT. Translation gives CASSAPGQILNTEAFF.

In DNA form, the CDR3 reads TGTGCCAGTACCACCACACGGACAGGGGCAAATCAGCCCCAGCATTTT. It translates to CASTTTRTGANQPQHF. The V gene is TRBV19, the J gene TRBJ1-5, with 9 bases identical to TRBD1. Trimming cost V 7 bases and J 4 bases; bases outside gene matches: 11. This CDR3 has 16 amino acids. Germline assignment: CDR1 LNHDA and CDR2 SQIVND (reference sequence).

Only a few counts were recorded for this clone. This chain joins TRBV4-1 and TRBJ2-7, with D tentatively TRBD1 (5 bases). Trimming took off 1 base at V and 3 bases at J, with 10 bases between the two ends. The CDR3 has 14 residues. CDR1 and CDR2 (germline): MGHRA, YSYEKL. CDR3 sequence (DNA): TGCGCCAGCAGCCAAGGGCAGGGTCACTACGAGCAGTACTTC. This translates into CASSQGQGHYEQYF.

This clone has a handful of counts. This same CDR3 is encoded by further DNA sequences in the sample. The genes are TRBV7-9 and TRBJ1-1, with D possibly TRBD1 on 5 matching bases. Per the germline V gene, CDR1 is SEHNR and CDR2 is FQNEAQ (reference sequence). The CDR3 is 13 amino acids. V lost 5 bases and J 1 base, leaving 8 bases between the germline ends. The CDR3 region has the DNA TGTGCCAGCAGCCCAACAGGGAACACTGAAGCTTTCTTT. Translated: CASSPTGNTEAFF.

The CDR3 DNA sequence: TGTGCTAGTGGTTTGGTGACCGGCACCGGGGAGCTGTTTTTT. It specifies CASGLVTGTGELFF. The chain links TRBV12-5 to TRBJ2-2; D is unclear. The CDR3 length is 14 residues. The germline gives CDR1 LGHNT, CDR2 FRNRAP. V was trimmed by 0 bases and J by 4 bases, leaving 6 bases between them. The variable domain in full, completed from reference TRBV12-5 and TRBJ2-2, reads DARVTQTPRHKVTEMGQEVTMRCQPILGHNTVFWYRQTMMQGLELLAYFRNRAPLDDSGMPKDRFSAEMPDATLATLKIQPSEPRDSAVYFCASGLVTGTGELFFGEGSRLTVL.